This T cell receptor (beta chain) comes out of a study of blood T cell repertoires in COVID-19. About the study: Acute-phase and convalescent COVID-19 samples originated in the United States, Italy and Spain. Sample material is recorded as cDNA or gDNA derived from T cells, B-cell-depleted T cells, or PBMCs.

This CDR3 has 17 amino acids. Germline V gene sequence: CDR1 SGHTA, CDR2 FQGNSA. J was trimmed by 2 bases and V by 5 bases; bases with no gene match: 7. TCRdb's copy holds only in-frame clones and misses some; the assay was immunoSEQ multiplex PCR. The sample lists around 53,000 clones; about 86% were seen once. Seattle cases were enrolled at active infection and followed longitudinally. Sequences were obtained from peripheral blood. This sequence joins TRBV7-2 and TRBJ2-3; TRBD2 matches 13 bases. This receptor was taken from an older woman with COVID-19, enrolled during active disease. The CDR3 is CASSPLGLAGATDTQYF. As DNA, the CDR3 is TGTGCCAGCAGCCCTTTAGGACTAGCGGGAGCCACAGATACGCAGTATTTT. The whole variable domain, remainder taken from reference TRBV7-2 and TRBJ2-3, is GAGVSQSPSNKVTEKGKDVELRCDPISGHTALYWYRQSLGQGLEFLIYFQGNSAPDKSGLPSDRFSAERTGGSVSTLTIQRTQQEDSAVYLCASSPLGLAGATDTQYFGPGTRLTVL.